The clone carrying this T cell receptor beta chain was found a few times. The antigen is unknown. This CDR3 spans 17 amino acids. Germline V gene sequence: CDR1 LNHNV, CDR2 YYDKDF (reference sequence). Germline trimming cut 1 base from V and 4 bases from J; bases unmatched to any gene: 7. This sample was taken from a study of T cells after yellow fever vaccination. Study at large: Fractions containing few cells were prepared with SMART-Seq v4 Ultra Low Input. Overall study findings and caveats: The secondary response peaked faster, at day 5 versus 15, but was weaker. Booster samples showed a return of most primary-vaccination clones (about 96% CD4, 88% CD8).

A universal primer site and UMIs were added as TCR cDNA was made by 5'RACE template switching. TCRdb passed the 5' RACE reads through MiXCR, listing each CDR3 protein once. The sample records under 600,000 distinct CDR3 sequences, about 13% being singletons. The genes are TRBV15 and TRBJ2-1; 10 bases match TRBD2. The sequencing here drew on PBMCs, taken on the day of the yellow fever booster vaccination. The sequence came from a man aged 25 to 40 who received the YFV17D yellow fever vaccine. CDR3 amino acids: CATSRARTSGLYNEQFF. CDR3 coding DNA: TGTGCCACCAGCAGAGCCCGGACTAGCGGATTGTACAATGAGCAGTTCTTC.